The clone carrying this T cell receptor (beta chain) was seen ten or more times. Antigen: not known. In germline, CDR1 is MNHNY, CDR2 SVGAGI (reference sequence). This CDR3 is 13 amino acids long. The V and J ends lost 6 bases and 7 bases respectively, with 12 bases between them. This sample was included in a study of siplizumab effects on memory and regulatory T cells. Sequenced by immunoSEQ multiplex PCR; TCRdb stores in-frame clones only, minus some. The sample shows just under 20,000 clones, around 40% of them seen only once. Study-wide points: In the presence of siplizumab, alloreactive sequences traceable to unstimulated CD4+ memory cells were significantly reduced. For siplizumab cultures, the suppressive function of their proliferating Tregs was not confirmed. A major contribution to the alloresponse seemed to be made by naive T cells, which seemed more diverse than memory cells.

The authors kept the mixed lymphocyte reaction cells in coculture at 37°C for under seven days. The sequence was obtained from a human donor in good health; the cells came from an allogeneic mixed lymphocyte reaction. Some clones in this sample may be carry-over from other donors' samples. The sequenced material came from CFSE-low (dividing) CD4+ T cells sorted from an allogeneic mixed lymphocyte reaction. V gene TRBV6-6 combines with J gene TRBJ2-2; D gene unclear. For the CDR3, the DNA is TGTGCCAGCAGCATAACCCAGATCGGGGAGCTGTTTTTT. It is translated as CASSITQIGELFF.